This T cell receptor (beta chain) was sequenced during a study of molecular identifiers for immune sequencing clone quantification. Notes on the study in general: Effector cells kept over 98% of their molecules in clones above 20 RNA copies, while naive cells kept under 1% there. Single-cell amounts of spiked Jurkat TCR RNA were reportedly detectable among over 900,000 naive cells.

In regard to this clonotype: What it recognizes is unknown. An end of the junction does not agree with germline; a read error may underlie this.

Germline loops: CDR1 SEHNR, CDR2 FQNEAQ (reference sequence). The CDR3 has 15 residues. TCRdb re-analysed the PCR reads in MiXCR, keeping a single row per CDR3 protein. Counted here are about 510,000 distinct CDR3 sequences, approximately 25% occurring once; the ten biggest clones make up around 0.76%. The chain recombines TRBV7-9 with TRBJ2-2, with a weak D call TRBD2 (5 bases). This sequence originates from a human donor in good health. Some libraries in this study had Jurkat cell RNA spiked in. Sequencing used naive CD8+ T cells from blood, with Jurkat cell RNA spiked in. Subset reported: FACS-sorted CD8+CD4-CCR7+CD45RA+ naive T cells. The chain's CDR3 is CASSFNRENTGELFF. The CDR3 DNA reads TGCGCCAGCAGCTTTAACCGGGAGAACACCGGGGAGCTGTTTTTT. Full variable domain (rest looked up from reference TRBV7-9 and TRBJ2-2): DTGVSQNPRHKITKRGQNVTFRCDPISEHNRLYWYRQTLGQGPEFLTYFQNEAQLEKSRLLSDRFSAERPKGSFSTLEIQRTEQGDSAMYLCASSFNRENTGELFFGEGSRLTVL.